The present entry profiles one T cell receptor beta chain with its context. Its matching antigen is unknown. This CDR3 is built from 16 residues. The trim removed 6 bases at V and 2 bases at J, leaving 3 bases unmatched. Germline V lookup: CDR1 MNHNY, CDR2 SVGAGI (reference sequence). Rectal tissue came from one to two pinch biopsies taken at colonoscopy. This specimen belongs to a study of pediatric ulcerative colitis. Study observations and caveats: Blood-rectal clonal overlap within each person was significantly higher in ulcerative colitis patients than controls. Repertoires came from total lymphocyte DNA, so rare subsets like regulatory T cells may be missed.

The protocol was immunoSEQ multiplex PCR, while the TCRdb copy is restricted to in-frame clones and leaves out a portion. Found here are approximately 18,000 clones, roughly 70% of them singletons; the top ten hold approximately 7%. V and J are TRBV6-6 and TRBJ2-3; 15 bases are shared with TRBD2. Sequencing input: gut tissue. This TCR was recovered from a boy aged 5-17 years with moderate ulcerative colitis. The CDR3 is CASRRTSGGDTDTQYF. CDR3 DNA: TGTGCCAGCAGGAGGACTAGCGGGGGGGACACAGATACGCAGTATTTT.